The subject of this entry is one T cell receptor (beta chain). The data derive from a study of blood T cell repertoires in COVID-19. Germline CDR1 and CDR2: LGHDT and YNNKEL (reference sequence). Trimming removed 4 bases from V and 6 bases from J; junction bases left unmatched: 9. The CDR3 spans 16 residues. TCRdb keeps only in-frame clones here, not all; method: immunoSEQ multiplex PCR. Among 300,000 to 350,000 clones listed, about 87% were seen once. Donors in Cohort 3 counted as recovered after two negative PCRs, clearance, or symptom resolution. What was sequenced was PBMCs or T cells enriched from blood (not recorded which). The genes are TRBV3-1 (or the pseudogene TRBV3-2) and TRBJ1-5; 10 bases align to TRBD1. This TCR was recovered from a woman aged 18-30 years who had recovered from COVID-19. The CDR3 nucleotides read TGTGCCAGCAGCCTAGGGGGACAGGGGAAGGGTCAGCCCCAGCATTTT. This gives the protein CASSLGGQGKGQPQHF.